Sequencing of this T cell receptor (beta chain) was carried out in a study of cytomegalovirus exposure and HLA in healthy donors. Regarding the study as a whole: According to a subsequent analysis, TCR clusters identified in the first cohort showed a tendency to co-occur across the approximately 110 validation repertoires.

In regard to this clone: Its antigen is unknown.

Assay used: immunoSEQ multiplex PCR; TCRdb lists only in-frame clones, some missing. Of hundreds of thousands of clones in the sample, roughly 84% were seen once. CDR3 size: 14 residues. Germline V gives CDR1 SEHNR, CDR2 FQNEAQ (reference sequence). Trimming cost V 1 base and J 3 bases, with 10 bases left between them. The chain combines TRBV7-9 with TRBJ2-7; D may be TRBD1 (6 bases). This TCR came from a young woman in good health and CMV-seropositive. Source material: PBMCs. CDR3 in DNA: TGTGCCAGCAGCTTAGTGGGGGACATCTACGAGCAGTACTTC. Amino acid sequence: CASSLVGDIYEQYF.